These 25 T cell receptor beta chains came from one sample sequenced in a study of blood T cell repertoires in COVID-19. Sequencing was performed with immunoSEQ multiplex PCR; in TCRdb, only in-frame clones are kept and a portion is missing. The profile shows 30,000 to 40,000 clones, approximately 88% of them singletons. The material sequenced was peripheral blood. All receptors derive from a human donor in a cohort sampled during active COVID-19.

The chain employs TRBV6-6 and TRBJ2-2, with a tentative D call TRBD1 (6 bases). Germline-derived CDR1 and CDR2 are MNHNY and SVGAGI (reference sequence). V was pared by 4 bases and J by 4 bases, with 7 bases between. This CDR3 spans 13 amino acids. The CDR3 region has the DNA TGTGCCAGCAGTTCCAGGGGCACCGGGGAGCTGTTTTTT. As protein: CASSSRGTGELFF.

This chain connects TRBV14 to TRBJ1-1; 8 positions agree with TRBD1. Trimming removed 4 bases from V and 4 bases from J; junction bases left unmatched: 8. This CDR3 is built from 15 residues. From germline, CDR1 is SGHDN and CDR2 FVKESK. This CDR3 is CASSLKSGGRTEAFF. DNA for the CDR3: TGTGCCAGCAGCCTTAAGTCAGGGGGCCGCACTGAAGCTTTCTTT. The full variable domain, with the rest looked up from reference TRBV14 and TRBJ1-1, is EAGVTQFPSHSVIEKGQTVTLRCDPISGHDNLYWYRRVMGKEIKFLLHFVKESKQDESGMPNNRFLAERTGGTYSTLKVQPAELEDSGVYFCASSLKSGGRTEAFFGQGTRLTVV.

The genes are TRBV6-5 and TRBJ2-2, with D tentatively TRBD1 (6 bases). Germline V CDR1 and CDR2: MNHEY, SVGAGI. V gave up 6 bases and J gave up 0 bases, with 11 bases separating them. The CDR3 is 15 residues long. As DNA, the CDR3 is TGTGCCAGCAGCCAAGGACAGACGAACACCGGGGAGCTGTTTTTT. It codes for CASSQGQTNTGELFF.

V and J are TRBV5-6 and TRBJ2-1, with D maybe TRBD1 (5 bases). CDR1 is SGHDT and CDR2 is YYEEEE in the germline V gene. V lost 0 bases and J 8 bases, leaving 9 bases between the germline ends. The CDR3 has 13 amino acids. CDR3 nucleotides: TGTGCCAGCAGCTTGGTACAGGTCGATGAGCAGTTCTTC. This sequence encodes CASSLVQVDEQFF.

The V gene is TRBV20-1, the J gene TRBJ2-7; TRBD2 matches at 11 bases. Germline V lookup: CDR1 DFQATT, CDR2 SNEGSKA (reference sequence). The CDR3 runs 11 residues. CDR3 in amino acids: CSRLAGSEQYF. The CDR3 nucleotides read TGCAGCCGACTAGCGGGGTCTGAGCAGTACTTC.

V gene TRBV6-2 or TRBV6-3 combines with J gene TRBJ2-7; D is undetermined. Germline CDR1 reads MNHEY; CDR2 reads SVGEGT. The CDR3 is 13 amino acids. V was trimmed by 0 bases and J by 3 bases, leaving 6 bases between them. CDR3 sequence reads: CASSYSRGYEQYF. The DNA for the CDR3 is TGTGCCAGCAGTTACTCGAGAGGCTACGAGCAGTACTTC.

The J gene is TRBJ2-1, the V gene TRBV19; 7 positions match TRBD2. Germline-derived CDR1 and CDR2 are LNHDA and SQIVND (reference sequence). CDR3 length: 14 residues. After removal of 5 bases from V and 5 bases from J, the junction contained 6 bases not matched to a gene. The CDR3, as DNA: TGTGCCAGTAGTCCAGCGGGAAACAACAATGAGCAGTTCTTC. Translated, it gives CASSPAGNNNEQFF.

The V gene is TRBV7-2, the J gene TRBJ2-2; the D gene is possibly TRBD1 (5 bases). Germline loops: CDR1 SGHTA, CDR2 FQGNSA. V was pared by 5 bases and J by 5 bases, with 15 bases between. The CDR3 loop spans 15 amino acids. CDR3 protein: CASSPRQGSTGELFF. The CDR3 DNA reads as TGTGCCAGCAGCCCACGTCAGGGTAGTACCGGGGAGCTGTTTTTT.

This clone appeared a single time. This chain connects TRBV7-9 to TRBJ1-6; 8 bases are shared with TRBD1. Trimming removed 3 bases from V and 3 bases from J; junction bases left unmatched: 1. Germline loops: CDR1 SEHNR, CDR2 FQNEAQ (reference sequence). The CDR3 spans 15 residues. CDR3 residues: CASSFGQGYNSPLHF. The CDR3 DNA sequence: TGTGCCAGCAGCTTCGGACAGGGCTATAATTCACCCCTCCACTTT. The full variable domain, completed using reference TRBV7-9 and TRBJ1-6, is DTGVSQNPRHKITKRGQNVTFRCDPISEHNRLYWYRQTLGQGPEFLTYFQNEAQLEKSRLLSDRFSAERPKGSFSTLEIQRTEQGDSAMYLCASSFGQGYNSPLHFGNGTRLTVT.

This chain connects TRBV28 to TRBJ1-6; D perhaps matches TRBD1 (6 bases). Per germline, CDR1 MDHEN and CDR2 SYDVKM. The CDR3 sequence is 13 residues long. V lost 5 bases and J 6 bases, leaving 8 bases between the germline ends. CDR3 nucleotide sequence: TGTGCCAGCAGTCTGGACAGTAATTCACCCCTCCACTTT. Encoded protein: CASSLDSNSPLHF.

The chain uses TRBV2 and TRBJ1-5; TRBD1 matches 8 bases. Germline V gives CDR1 SNHLY, CDR2 FYNNEI. The trim removed 3 bases at V and 0 bases at J, leaving 10 bases unmatched. CDR3 length: 18 residues. CDR3 coding DNA: TGTGCCAGCAGTGAGTGGGAGACAGGGGAATATAGCAATCAGCCCCAGCATTTT. As protein: CASSEWETGEYSNQPQHF.

This clone was detected once. The chain combines TRBV12-3 or TRBV12-4 with TRBJ1-1; D ambiguous. V dropped 3 bases and J dropped 5 bases, with 7 bases sitting between them. The CDR3 runs to 12 residues. This CDR3 reads CASSFRVTEAFF. CDR3 nucleotide sequence: TGTGCCAGCAGTTTTCGGGTTACTGAAGCTTTCTTT.

The chain recombines TRBV21-1 with TRBJ2-3; TRBD1, the table's D call, was not compared with the DNA. TRBV21-1 is a documented pseudogene. CDR3 length: 17 amino acids. CDR3 DNA: TGTGCCAGCAGCAAAAAAGGCGGACAGGGGCGAACAGATACGCAGTATTTT. It encodes CASSKKGGQGRTDTQYF.

This clone was detected once. The V call is TRBV4-1, the J call TRBJ2-7, with 8 bases matching TRBD1. Trimming cost V 0 bases and J 4 bases; bases outside gene matches: 5. Per germline, CDR1 MGHRA and CDR2 YSYEKL. CDR3 size: 15 residues. CDR3 residues: CASSQERQGAYEQYF. In DNA form, the CDR3 reads TGCGCCAGCAGCCAAGAAAGGCAGGGGGCTTACGAGCAGTACTTC.

The chain employs TRBV6-5 and TRBJ2-7, with D possibly matching TRBD1 (5 bases). CDR1 is MNHEY, CDR2 SVGAGI, per germline. Trimming took 2 bases from V and 6 from J, leaving 11 bases between them. The CDR3 is made up of 13 amino acids. The CDR3 loop reads CASSYGAGREQYF. The CDR3 DNA reads as TGTGCCAGCAGTTACGGGGCAGGTCGCGAGCAGTACTTC.

The chain uses TRBV9 and TRBJ2-7, with TRBD2 identical over 12 bases. V trimming: 0 bases; J trimming: 3 bases; junction bases outside the gene matches: 1. The CDR3 runs 15 residues. CDR1 and CDR2 (germline): SGDLS, YYNGEE. CDR3: CASSVGLAGVYEQYF. CDR3 DNA sequence: TGTGCCAGCAGCGTAGGACTAGCGGGGGTCTACGAGCAGTACTTC.

The chain is built from TRBV27 and TRBJ2-7, with 13 bases lining up with TRBD2. The CDR3 covers 13 residues. The V gene end was trimmed by 6 bases and the J gene end by 6 bases; junction bases not matched to a gene: 2. From germline, CDR1 is MNHEY and CDR2 SMNVEV (reference sequence). The CDR3 region has the DNA TGTGCCAGCAGGGGGACTAGCGGGACCGAGCAGTACTTC. This translates into CASRGTSGTEQYF.

The CDR3 sequence is CASRGTSGRVNEQFF. DNA for the CDR3: TGTGCCAGCAGGGGAACTAGCGGGAGGGTGAATGAGCAGTTCTTC. This chain joins TRBV2 and TRBJ2-1, with 13 bases lining up with TRBD2. With 6 bases clipped from V and 7 bases from J, the junction kept 6 bases outside the gene matches. CDR3 length equals 15 residues. From germline, CDR1 is SNHLY and CDR2 FYNNEI.

V and J are TRBV6-5 and TRBJ1-2; D possibly corresponds to TRBD1 (5 bases). This CDR3 region has 14 residues. The V end was cut by 6 bases, the J end by 2 bases, with 13 bases between. Per germline, CDR1 MNHEY and CDR2 SVGAGI. In DNA form, the CDR3 reads TGTGCCAGCAGCAAGGACACGATAAACTATGGCTACACCTTC. Its translation: CASSKDTINYGYTF.

In this sample, this clone turned up a few times. The rearrangement uses TRBV19 and TRBJ2-5; the match to TRBD2 covers 7 bases. The CDR3 has 15 amino acids. Germline V CDR1 and CDR2: LNHDA, SQIVND (reference sequence). The J segment lost 6 bases and the V segment lost 5 bases, leaving 12 bases of the junction unmatched. The CDR3 spells CASSPPGGAGQTQYF. The CDR3 DNA reads as TGTGCCAGTAGTCCCCCGGGGGGAGCGGGCCAGACCCAGTACTTC.

This clone was seen a single time. The chain recombines TRBV15 with TRBJ2-5; D gene uncertain. The CDR3 contains 15 residues. Germline V CDR1 and CDR2: LNHNV, YYDKDF (reference sequence). The V end was cut by 0 bases, the J end by 2 bases, with 10 bases between. The CDR3: CATSRDRGQQETQYF. DNA for the CDR3: TGTGCCACCAGCAGAGATCGCGGCCAGCAAGAGACCCAGTACTTC.

V is TRBV5-1 and J is TRBJ2-1; a weak D match, TRBD1 (5 bases). From germline, CDR1 is SGHRS and CDR2 YFSETQ. CDR3 length: 14 amino acids. Trimming took 0 bases from V and 3 from J, leaving 7 bases between them. In DNA form, the CDR3 reads TGCGCCAGCAGCTTGGTCGACAGCTACAATGAGCAGTTCTTC. As protein: CASSLVDSYNEQFF.

In regard to this clone: The sample has other DNA sequences that encode this CDR3 too. The gene calls are TRBV5-1 and TRBJ2-7, with D tentatively TRBD1 (6 bases). The CDR3 contains 14 residues. V lost 0 bases to trimming and J lost 3 bases, with 10 bases between them. From germline, CDR1 is SGHRS and CDR2 YFSETQ. CDR3 residues: CASSLGQGLYEQYF. DNA of the CDR3: TGCGCCAGCAGCTTGGGCCAGGGGCTCTACGAGCAGTACTTC.

Of note for this clone: The CDR3 carries no conserved terminal phenylalanine or tryptophan, so it likely arises from a read error. Because the CDR3's place on the DNA is in doubt, the DNA is left out and the CDR3 is given as listed by TCRdb. This chain links TRBV14 with TRBJ2-7; no DNA check was done on the table's D call, TRBD2. Per germline, CDR1 SGHDN and CDR2 FVKESK. From its first to its last residue, the CDR3 has 15 amino acids. The CDR3 sequence is CASSLTGEARRELRL.

The rearrangement joins TRBV27 to TRBJ2-5; 11 nucleotides agree with TRBD2. Losses at the gene ends were 8 bases for V and 3 bases for J; bases not matched to a gene: 11. Germline V gene sequence: CDR1 MNHEY, CDR2 SMNVEV (reference sequence). There are 16 residues in the CDR3. CDR3 nucleotide sequence: TGTGCCAGCCGGCGGGGGCTAGCGGGAGGAAAAGAGACCCAGTACTTC. Its protein product is CASRRGLAGGKETQYF.